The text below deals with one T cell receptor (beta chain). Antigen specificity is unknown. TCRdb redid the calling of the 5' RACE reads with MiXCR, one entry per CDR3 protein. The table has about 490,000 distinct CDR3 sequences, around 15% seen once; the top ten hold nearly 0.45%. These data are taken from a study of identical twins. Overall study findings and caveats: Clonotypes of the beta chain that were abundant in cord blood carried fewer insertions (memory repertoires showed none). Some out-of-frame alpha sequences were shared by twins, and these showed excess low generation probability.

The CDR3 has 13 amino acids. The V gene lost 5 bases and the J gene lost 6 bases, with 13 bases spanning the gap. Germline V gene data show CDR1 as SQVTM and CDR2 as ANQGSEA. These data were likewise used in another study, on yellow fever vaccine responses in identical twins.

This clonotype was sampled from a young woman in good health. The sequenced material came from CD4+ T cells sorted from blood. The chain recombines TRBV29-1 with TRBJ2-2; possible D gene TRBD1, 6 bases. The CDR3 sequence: CSVLQGWPGELFF. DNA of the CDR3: TGCAGCGTTTTACAGGGATGGCCCGGGGAGCTGTTTTTT.